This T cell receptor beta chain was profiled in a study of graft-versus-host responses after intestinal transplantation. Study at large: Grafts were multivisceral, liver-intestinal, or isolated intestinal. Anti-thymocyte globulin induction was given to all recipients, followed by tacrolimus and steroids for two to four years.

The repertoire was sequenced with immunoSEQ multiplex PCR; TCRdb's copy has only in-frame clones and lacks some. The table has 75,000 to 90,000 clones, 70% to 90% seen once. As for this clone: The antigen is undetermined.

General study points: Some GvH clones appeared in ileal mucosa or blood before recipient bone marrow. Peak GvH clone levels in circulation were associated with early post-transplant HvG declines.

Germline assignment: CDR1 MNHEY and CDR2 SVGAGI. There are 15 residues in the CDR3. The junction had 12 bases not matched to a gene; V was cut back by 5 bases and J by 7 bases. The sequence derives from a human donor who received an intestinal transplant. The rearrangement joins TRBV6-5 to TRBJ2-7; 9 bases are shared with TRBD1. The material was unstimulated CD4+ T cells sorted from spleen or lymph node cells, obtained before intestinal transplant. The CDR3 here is CASSAHGDRAREQYF. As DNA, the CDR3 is TGTGCCAGCAGTGCCCACGGGGACAGGGCTCGGGAGCAGTACTTC.